A selection of T cell receptor beta chains follows, all from one sample in a study of cytotoxic CD8 clonotypes in ibrutinib-treated CLL. The method was immunoSEQ multiplex PCR; TCRdb's version includes in-frame clones alone and lacks a portion of them. The table records hundreds of thousands of clones, 67% of them present only once. Sequenced material: PBMCs, taken after 36 months of ibrutinib treatment. The origin of the receptors is a human donor with chronic lymphocytic leukemia. Each CDR3 is given with its conserved first and last residue.

CASSPGKNTEAFF TRBJ1-1 13 TRBV28
CASSRMSGGLGEQFF TRBJ2-1 15 TRBV9
CASSRSVYGYTF TRBJ1-2 12 TRBV5-8
CASSFHENYEQYF TRBJ2-7 13 TRBV27
CASSLATSGGEETQYF TRBJ2-5 16 TRBV5-1
CSVGGRTYEQYF TRBJ2-7 12 TRBV29-1
CASHSGGITGELFF TRBJ2-2 14 TRBV28
CASSERWPYGQGNNQPQHF TRBJ1-5 19 TRBV6-1
CASSLYTDTQYF TRBJ2-3 12 TRBV5-4
CASSLGGPGTEAFF TRBJ1-1 14 TRBV5-6
CASRGQGAAGYTF TRBJ1-2 13 TRBV19
CASSIGGGPYEQYF TRBJ2-7 14 TRBV19
CASSPNRDRTLNYGYTF TRBJ1-2 17 TRBV19
CASSLGGRAYEQYF TRBJ2-7 14 TRBV28
CASSLGWSGELFF TRBJ2-2 13 TRBV11-2